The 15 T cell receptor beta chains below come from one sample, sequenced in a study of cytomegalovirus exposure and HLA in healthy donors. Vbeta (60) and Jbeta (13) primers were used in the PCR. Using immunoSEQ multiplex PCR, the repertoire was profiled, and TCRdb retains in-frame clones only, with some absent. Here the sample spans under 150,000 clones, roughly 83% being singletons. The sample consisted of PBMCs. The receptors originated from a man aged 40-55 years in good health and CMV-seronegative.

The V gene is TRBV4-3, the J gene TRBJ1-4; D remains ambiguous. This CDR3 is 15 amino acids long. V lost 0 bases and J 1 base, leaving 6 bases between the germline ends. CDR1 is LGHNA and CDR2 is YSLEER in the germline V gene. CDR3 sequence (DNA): TGCGCCAGCAGCCAAGATCTAGGAACTAATGAAAAACTGTTTTTT. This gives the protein CASSQDLGTNEKLFF.

The CDR3 nucleotides read TGTGCCGGGGGCCGTCACGAGCAGTACTTC. Translation gives CAGGRHEQYF. The genes are TRBV30 and TRBJ2-7, with D tentatively TRBD1 (6 bases). The germline V gene has CDR1 GTSNPN and CDR2 SVGIG (reference sequence). This CDR3 spans 10 amino acids. V was shortened by 8 bases and J by 5 bases, with 10 bases between the two germline ends. Together with reference TRBV30 and TRBJ2-7, the CDR3 gives the full variable domain: SQTIHQWPATLVQPVGSPLSLECTVEGTSNPNLYWYRQAAGRGLQLLFYSVGIGQISSEVPQNLSASRPQDRQFILSSKKLLLSDSGFYLCAGGRHEQYFGPGTRLTVT.

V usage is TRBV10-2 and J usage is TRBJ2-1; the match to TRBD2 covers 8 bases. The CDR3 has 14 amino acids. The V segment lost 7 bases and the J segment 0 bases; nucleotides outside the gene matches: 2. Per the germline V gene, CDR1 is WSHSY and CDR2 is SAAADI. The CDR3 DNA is TGCGCCAGCAAGCGGGGGCCCTCCTACAATGAGCAGTTCTTC. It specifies CASKRGPSYNEQFF.

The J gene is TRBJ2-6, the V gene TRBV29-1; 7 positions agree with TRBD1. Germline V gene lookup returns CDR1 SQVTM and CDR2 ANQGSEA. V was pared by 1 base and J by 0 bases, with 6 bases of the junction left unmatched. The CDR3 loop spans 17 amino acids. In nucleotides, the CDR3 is TGCAGCGTTGAAGGCAGACAGGGTTACTCTGGGGCCAACGTCCTGACTTTC. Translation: CSVEGRQGYSGANVLTF.

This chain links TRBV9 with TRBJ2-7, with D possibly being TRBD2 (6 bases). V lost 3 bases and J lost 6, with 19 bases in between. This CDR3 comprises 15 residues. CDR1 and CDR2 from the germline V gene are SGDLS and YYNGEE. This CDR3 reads CASSAVGGGYSEQYF. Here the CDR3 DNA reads TGTGCCAGCAGCGCGGTAGGCGGAGGGTACTCCGAGCAGTACTTC.

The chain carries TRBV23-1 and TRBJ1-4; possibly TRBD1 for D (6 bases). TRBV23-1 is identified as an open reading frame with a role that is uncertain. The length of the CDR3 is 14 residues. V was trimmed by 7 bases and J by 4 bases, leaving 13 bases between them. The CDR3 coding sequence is TGCGCCAGCACCAGGACAGAACTTAATGAAAAACTGTTTTTT. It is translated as CASTRTELNEKLFF.

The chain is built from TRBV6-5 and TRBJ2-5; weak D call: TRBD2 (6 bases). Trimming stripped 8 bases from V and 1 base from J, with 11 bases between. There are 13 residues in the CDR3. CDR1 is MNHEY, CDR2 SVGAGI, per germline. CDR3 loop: CASWTGGQETQYF. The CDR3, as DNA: TGTGCCAGCTGGACCGGGGGCCAAGAGACCCAGTACTTC.

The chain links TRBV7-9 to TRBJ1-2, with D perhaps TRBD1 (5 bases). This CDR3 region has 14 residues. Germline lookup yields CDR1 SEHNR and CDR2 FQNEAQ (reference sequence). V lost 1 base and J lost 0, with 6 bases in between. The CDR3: CASSLGGANYGYTF. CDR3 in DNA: TGTGCCAGCAGCTTAGGGGGGGCTAACTATGGCTACACCTTC.

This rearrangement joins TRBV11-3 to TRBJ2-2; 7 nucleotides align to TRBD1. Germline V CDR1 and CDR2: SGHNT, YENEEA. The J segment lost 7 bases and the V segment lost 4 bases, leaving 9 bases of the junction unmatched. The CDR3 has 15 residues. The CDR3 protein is CASSSRQGYSGELFF. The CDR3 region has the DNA TGTGCCAGCAGCTCGCGACAGGGCTATAGCGGGGAGCTGTTTTTT.

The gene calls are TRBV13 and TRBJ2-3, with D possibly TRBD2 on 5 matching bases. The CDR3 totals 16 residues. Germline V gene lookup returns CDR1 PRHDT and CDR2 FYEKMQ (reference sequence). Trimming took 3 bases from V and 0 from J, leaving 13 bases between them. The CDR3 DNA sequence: TGTGCCAGCAGCTTTTCCGCGGGCACAAGCACAGATACGCAGTATTTT. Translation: CASSFSAGTSTDTQYF.

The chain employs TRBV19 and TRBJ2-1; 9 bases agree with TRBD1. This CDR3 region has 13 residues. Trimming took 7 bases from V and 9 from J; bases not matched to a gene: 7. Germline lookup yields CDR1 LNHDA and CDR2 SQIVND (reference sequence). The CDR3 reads CASTKQGASEQFF. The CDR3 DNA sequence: TGTGCCAGTACTAAACAGGGGGCGTCTGAGCAGTTCTTC.

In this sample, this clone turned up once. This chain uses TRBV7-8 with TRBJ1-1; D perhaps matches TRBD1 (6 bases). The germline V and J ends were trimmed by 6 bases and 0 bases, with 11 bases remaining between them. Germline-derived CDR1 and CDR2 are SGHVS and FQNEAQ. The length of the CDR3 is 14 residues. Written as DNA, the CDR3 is TGTGCCAGCAGAAGACAGGTGTTGAACACTGAAGCTTTCTTT. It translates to CASRRQVLNTEAFF. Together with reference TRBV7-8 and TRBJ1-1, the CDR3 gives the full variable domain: GAGVSQSPRYKVAKRGQDVALRCDPISGHVSLFWYQQALGQGPEFLTYFQNEAQLDKSGLPSDRFFAERPEGSVSTLKIQRTQQEDSAVYLCASRRQVLNTEAFFGQGTRLTVV.

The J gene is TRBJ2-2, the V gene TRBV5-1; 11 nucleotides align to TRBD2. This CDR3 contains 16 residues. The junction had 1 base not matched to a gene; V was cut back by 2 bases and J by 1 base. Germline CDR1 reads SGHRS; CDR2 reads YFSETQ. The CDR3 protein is CASSFSGGENTGELFF. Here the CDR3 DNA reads TGCGCCAGCAGCTTTAGCGGGGGGGAGAACACCGGGGAGCTGTTTTTT.

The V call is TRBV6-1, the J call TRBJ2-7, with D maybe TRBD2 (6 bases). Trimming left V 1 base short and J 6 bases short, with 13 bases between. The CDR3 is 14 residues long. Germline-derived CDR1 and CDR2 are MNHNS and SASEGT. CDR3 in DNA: TGTGCCAGCAGTGAAGTTTCGGGAGTTGGCGAGCAGTACTTC. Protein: CASSEVSGVGEQYF.

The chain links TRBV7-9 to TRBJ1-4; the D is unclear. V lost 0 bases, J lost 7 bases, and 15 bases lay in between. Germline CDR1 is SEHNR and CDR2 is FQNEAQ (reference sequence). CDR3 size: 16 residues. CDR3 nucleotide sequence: TGTGCCAGCAGCTTAGCGTTCGGAGGCTCAGGTGAAAAACTGTTTTTT. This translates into CASSLAFGGSGEKLFF.